Sequencing of this T cell receptor beta chain was carried out in a study of post-analysis software for immune sequencing data. Across the study: Relapsing-remitting, secondary progressive and progressive-relapsing multiple sclerosis courses were included.

Concerning this clonotype: Its antigen is currently unknown.

Whole-study findings and limits: With F measure, samples from one preparation batch clustered together strongly. Diversity measured as normalized Chao1 was significantly lower in multiple sclerosis patients than in controls. Five or six TRBV segments were more frequent in patients than controls; TRBV5-6, TRBV5-1 and TRBV20-1 belonged to this group.

The TCR beta cDNA libraries contained unique molecular identifiers. Yield was roughly 500,000 cDNA molecules from approximately 0.91 to 9.4 million T cells. TCRdb re-called the PCR reads through MiXCR, storing one row per CDR3 protein. The sample shows about 800,000 distinct CDR3 sequences, roughly 30% of them seen only once. Germline V CDR1 and CDR2: SGHTA, FQGNSA. The CDR3 runs to 18 residues. Trimming shortened V by 3 bases and J by 4 bases, and 24 bases separated the two germline ends. V and J are TRBV7-2 and TRBJ1-1; D remains ambiguous. The sequence came from a girl under 18 with multiple sclerosis. The sequencing sample was made of blood. The CDR3 DNA reads TGTGCCAGCAGCTTCCCCGGGTCCAAGGCCGGCTGGCTCACTGAAGCTTTCTTT. Translation gives CASSFPGSKAGWLTEAFF.